Presented here are 28 T cell receptor beta chains from one specimen sequenced in a study of blood T cell repertoires in COVID-19. The data were produced by immunoSEQ multiplex PCR, yet TCRdb's version contains in-frame clones alone and is incomplete. The sample yields 250,000 or so clones, about nine tenths seen once. The sample taken for sequencing was PBMCs or T cells enriched from blood (not recorded which). The origin of the receptors is a middle-aged man who had recovered from COVID-19.

This chain links TRBV12-3 or TRBV12-4 with TRBJ2-3; 7 bases match TRBD2. This CDR3 is built from 13 residues. Trimming cost V 5 bases and J 10 bases; bases outside gene matches: 9. CDR3 protein: CASSRLGEGAQYF. The CDR3 DNA is TGTGCCAGCAGTCGACTAGGGGAGGGTGCGCAGTATTTT.

The V call is TRBV6-4, the J call TRBJ1-1; tentatively, D is TRBD1 (5 bases). The V and J ends lost 0 bases and 11 bases respectively, with 22 bases between them. There are 16 residues in the CDR3. Germline CDR1 is MRHNA and CDR2 is SNTAGT. The chain's CDR3 is CASSDSSGGGYELAFF. Written as DNA, the CDR3 is TGTGCCAGCAGTGACTCTTCGGGGGGTGGATATGAGCTGGCTTTCTTT.

The chain is built from TRBV5-4 and TRBJ1-2, with a tentative D call TRBD1 (6 bases). V dropped 0 bases and J dropped 8 bases, with 8 bases sitting between them. The CDR3 spans 12 residues. Germline V gene sequence: CDR1 SGHNT, CDR2 YYREEE (reference sequence). DNA for the CDR3: TGTGCCAGCAGCTTGGGTGGGGGCGGCTACACCTTC. It yields the protein CASSLGGGGYTF.

The chain employs TRBV9 and TRBJ1-6; the D is unclear. The CDR3 spans 14 residues. V lost 0 bases and J 10 bases, leaving 11 bases between the germline ends. Germline V gene data show CDR1 as SGDLS and CDR2 as YYNGEE. CDR3 amino acids: CASSVGLAESPLHF. In DNA, the CDR3 is TGTGCCAGCAGCGTAGGGTTGGCAGAATCACCCCTCCACTTT.

The chain recombines TRBV21-1 with TRBJ2-7; the table's D call of TRBD2 was not tested on the DNA. TRBV21-1 has pseudogene status. This CDR3 has 17 residues. CDR3 nucleotide sequence: TGTGCCAGCAGCAATCCTTTACGTCTACCCTCCGGGTCGGAGCAGTACTTC. It codes for CASSNPLRLPSGSEQYF.

In the case of this clone: Within the sample, other DNA sequences also encode this same CDR3. The chain uses TRBV18 and TRBJ1-1, with D possibly TRBD1 on 5 matching bases. Germline CDR1 reads KGHSH; CDR2 reads LQKENI. V shed 3 bases and J shed 8 bases, with 10 bases lying between them. The CDR3 is 12 amino acids. The CDR3 sequence: CASSPQGEEAFF. CDR3 nucleotides: TGTGCCAGCTCACCCCAGGGTGAGGAAGCTTTCTTT.

Only one count was recorded for this clone. The chain has TRBV4-1 and TRBJ1-5, with 9 bases identical to TRBD1. CDR1 is MGHRA, CDR2 YSYEKL, per germline. The CDR3 has 16 residues. J lost 5 bases, V lost 1 base, and 6 bases had no gene match. CDR3 amino acids: CASSQGDRVLDQPQHF. The DNA for the CDR3 is TGCGCCAGCAGCCAAGGGGACAGGGTACTAGATCAGCCCCAGCATTTT.

The genes are TRBV7-2 and TRBJ2-3, with 8 bases lining up with TRBD1. The trim removed 5 bases at V and 3 bases at J, leaving 7 bases unmatched. CDR1 and CDR2 from the germline V gene are SGHTA and FQGNSA. This CDR3 has 15 amino acids. CDR3 residues: CASSRDRPQTDTQYF. CDR3 sequence (DNA): TGTGCCAGCAGCCGGGACAGGCCCCAGACAGATACGCAGTATTTT.

This clone has just one count. The chain is built from TRBV4-2 and TRBJ1-2; the D gene is possibly TRBD1 (6 bases). Germline lookup yields CDR1 LGHNA and CDR2 YNFKEQ. Trimming stripped 4 bases from V and 8 bases from J, with 23 bases between. The CDR3 is made up of 16 amino acids. CDR3 DNA: TGTGCCAGCAGCCTCAGAGGGGGGGCAGGGCTGCGGGGCTACACCTTC. Its protein product is CASSLRGGAGLRGYTF.

The chain joins TRBV6-5 to TRBJ1-3; D may be TRBD1 (6 bases). Germline CDR1 is MNHEY and CDR2 is SVGAGI. Trimming took 8 bases from V and 6 from J, leaving 14 bases between them. The CDR3 spans 13 residues. The CDR3 DNA is TGTGCCAGCCAAGGGGGGGACGCAAACACCATATATTTT. It translates to CASQGGDANTIYF.

The chain employs TRBV7-2 and TRBJ2-2; TRBD2 might be the D (6 bases). The CDR3 consists of 15 residues. V was pared by 1 base and J by 4 bases, with 10 bases between. Germline CDR1 reads SGHTA; CDR2 reads FQGNSA. CDR3 in amino acids: CASSLVAGFTGELFF. The CDR3 DNA sequence: TGTGCCAGCAGCTTAGTCGCGGGATTCACCGGGGAGCTGTTTTTT. The variable domain in full, completed from reference TRBV7-2 and TRBJ2-2, reads GAGVSQSPSNKVTEKGKDVELRCDPISGHTALYWYRQSLGQGLEFLIYFQGNSAPDKSGLPSDRFSAERTGGSVSTLTIQRTQQEDSAVYLCASSLVAGFTGELFFGEGSRLTVL.

CDR3 amino acids: CASSLSFASNQPQHF. CDR3 DNA: TGTGCCAGCAGTTTATCTTTCGCGAGCAATCAGCCCCAGCATTTT. The rearrangement links TRBV28 to TRBJ1-5, with D hard to call. Per germline, CDR1 MDHEN and CDR2 SYDVKM. V was shortened by 1 base and J by 1 base, with 8 bases between the two germline ends. This CDR3 is built from 15 residues. The full variable domain, with the rest looked up from reference TRBV28 and TRBJ1-5, is DVKVTQSSRYLVKRTGEKVFLECVQDMDHENMFWYRQDPGLGLRLIYFSYDVKMKEKGDIPEGYSVSREKKERFSLILESASTNQTSMYLCASSLSFASNQPQHFGDGTRLSIL.

The gene calls are TRBV27 and TRBJ1-5; TRBD1 matches at 10 bases. The length of the CDR3 is 16 residues. Germline assignment: CDR1 MNHEY and CDR2 SMNVEV (reference sequence). V dropped 8 bases and J dropped 6; count of bases not matched to a gene: 13. DNA for the CDR3: TGTGCCAGCGGTCCGGGACCTCGGGACAGGGGTCAGCCCCAGCATTTT. This gives the protein CASGPGPRDRGQPQHF.

This clone has a handful of counts. This chain links TRBV13 with TRBJ1-2, with 9 bases fitting TRBD1. V lost 8 bases and J lost 5; bases outside the gene matches: 9. This CDR3 is built from 14 residues. Looked up from germline, CDR1 is PRHDT and CDR2 is FYEKMQ (reference sequence). The CDR3 protein is CASLGDRAAYGYTF. The CDR3 DNA sequence: TGTGCCAGCTTGGGGGACAGGGCTGCTTATGGCTACACCTTC.

The gene calls are TRBV9 and TRBJ1-1, with 8 bases fitting TRBD1. The J segment lost 5 bases and the V segment lost 6 bases, leaving 6 bases of the junction unmatched. CDR1 and CDR2 (germline): SGDLS, YYNGEE. The CDR3 contains 13 residues. CDR3 nucleotide sequence: TGTGCCAGCAAGGACAGGGAGGGGACTGAAGCTTTCTTT. Amino acids: CASKDREGTEAFF.

The rearrangement links TRBV29-1 to TRBJ2-3, with D possibly being TRBD1 (6 bases). The CDR3 totals 13 residues. Trimming pared 7 bases from V and 1 base from J, leaving 12 bases between. Germline V lookup: CDR1 SQVTM, CDR2 ANQGSEA. CDR3 residues: CSGVPGGTDTQYF. For the CDR3, the DNA is TGCAGCGGGGTACCAGGGGGCACAGATACGCAGTATTTT.

V gene TRBV9 combines with J gene TRBJ2-1; 15 bases agree with TRBD2. The CDR3 has 18 residues. Unmatched junction bases numbered 9, after V lost 1 base and J lost 7 bases. Germline CDR1 SGDLS, CDR2 YYNGEE. The CDR3 is CASSVLISGLAGGNEQFF. The CDR3 DNA follows: TGTGCCAGCAGCGTATTAATATCGGGACTAGCGGGAGGTAATGAGCAGTTCTTC.

The V call is TRBV7-8, the J call TRBJ1-1; D unclear. Germline loops: CDR1 SGHVS, CDR2 FQNEAQ. Trimming cost V 5 bases and J 2 bases, with 9 bases left between them. This CDR3 has 13 amino acids. The CDR3 DNA follows: TGTGCCAGCAGCCCCCGGTTCAACACTGAAGCTTTCTTT. Translating gives CASSPRFNTEAFF.

This CDR3 is CASSPPAGGNYNEQFF. The CDR3 nucleotides read TGTGCCAGCAGCCCACCGGCTGGGGGCAACTACAATGAGCAGTTCTTC. The V and J genes are TRBV9 and TRBJ2-1; a possible D gene is TRBD1 (6 bases). V lost 4 bases and J 3 bases, leaving 17 bases between the germline ends. The CDR3 spans 16 residues. Germline V lookup: CDR1 SGDLS, CDR2 YYNGEE.

This clone was counted many times. This rearrangement joins TRBV28 to TRBJ1-6; 8 positions match TRBD1. The CDR3 spans 14 residues. Trimming at V came to 4 bases and at J to 7 bases, leaving 3 bases not matched to a gene. Germline CDR1 MDHEN, CDR2 SYDVKM. The chain's CDR3 is CASSSGQVNSPLHF. The CDR3 DNA is TGTGCCAGCAGTTCGGGACAGGTCAATTCACCCCTCCACTTT.

This chain links TRBV4-3 with TRBJ1-1, with D unclear. The germline V and J ends were trimmed by 2 bases and 1 base, with 5 bases remaining between them. This CDR3 has 13 residues. Germline V gene sequence: CDR1 LGHNA, CDR2 YSLEER. The CDR3 bases are TGCGCCAGCAGCCAAACATGGAACACTGAAGCTTTCTTT. Protein sequence: CASSQTWNTEAFF.

This clone turned up a few times. The rearrangement joins TRBV4-2 to TRBJ1-1; D unclear. Trimming pared 4 bases from V and 4 bases from J, leaving 13 bases between. The CDR3 is made up of 14 amino acids. Germline loops: CDR1 LGHNA, CDR2 YNFKEQ. The CDR3 DNA follows: TGTGCCAGCAGCCCCTGGGAGGGAGCCACTGAAGCTTTCTTT. Protein product: CASSPWEGATEAFF.

This clone was seen only once. V and J are TRBV5-4 and TRBJ1-2; tentatively, D is TRBD1 (6 bases). V dropped 4 bases and J dropped 1 base, with 14 bases sitting between them. The germline gives CDR1 SGHNT, CDR2 YYREEE (reference sequence). This CDR3 contains 15 residues. The CDR3 DNA is TGTGCCAGCAGCCCCGGACAGACTTTTAACTATGGCTACACCTTC. As protein: CASSPGQTFNYGYTF.

The genes are TRBV29-1 and TRBJ1-3, with D uncertain. The CDR3 covers 12 residues. V was shortened by 4 bases and J by 4 bases, with 8 bases between the two germline ends. The germline CDR1 and CDR2 sequences are SQVTM and ANQGSEA. CDR3 protein: CSVAGGGNTIYF. The CDR3 coding sequence is TGCAGCGTTGCCGGAGGCGGAAACACCATATATTTT.

The V and J genes are TRBV29-1 and TRBJ2-7, with 7 bases aligning to TRBD1. Germline loops: CDR1 SQVTM, CDR2 ANQGSEA. V lost 4 bases to trimming and J lost 3 bases; unmatched junction nucleotides: 9. The CDR3 is made up of 14 amino acids. For the CDR3, the DNA is TGCAGCGTTGGCCCCCGGGACAGATACTACGAGCAGTACTTC. The encoded protein is CSVGPRDRYYEQYF.

The rearrangement joins TRBV6-5 to TRBJ1-4; 7 positions match TRBD1. After removal of 6 bases from V and 5 bases from J, the junction contained 6 bases not matched to a gene. The germline V gene encodes CDR1 MNHEY and CDR2 SVGAGI. The CDR3 extends over 14 amino acids. CDR3 in DNA: TGTGCCAGCAGCCAAGGGACAGTGAATGAAAAACTGTTTTTT. This sequence encodes CASSQGTVNEKLFF.

The chain combines TRBV29-1 with TRBJ2-1; 9 bases match TRBD1. Trimming cost V 1 base and J 5 bases; bases outside gene matches: 3. The germline V gene encodes CDR1 SQVTM and CDR2 ANQGSEA. This CDR3 comprises 14 residues. The DNA of the CDR3 is TGCAGCGTTGAAGTAACAGGGGGCCACAATGAGCAGTTCTTC. Translated: CSVEVTGGHNEQFF.

This rearrangement joins TRBV6-4 to TRBJ2-1; 9 nucleotides align to TRBD2. Germline CDR1 and CDR2: MRHNA and SNTAGT. The CDR3 runs to 13 residues. V lost 5 bases to trimming and J lost 8 bases; unmatched junction nucleotides: 4. CDR3 nucleotides: TGTGCCAGCAGTAGTAGCGGGGGCGATGAGCAGTTCTTC. Translated, it gives CASSSSGGDEQFF.